A selection of T cell receptor beta chains follows, all from one sample in a study of cytomegalovirus exposure and HLA in healthy donors. Data came from immunoSEQ multiplex PCR; TCRdb stores just in-frame clones and leaves some out. The data show 100,000 to 150,000 clones, with roughly nine tenths seen just once and approximately 1.1% held by the top ten. Sequencing was performed on PBMCs. The receptors were sampled from a woman between 18 and 29 years old in good health and CMV-seronegative. CDR3s include the opening cysteine and the closing phenylalanine or tryptophan. Each record gives: CDR3 length, V gene, J gene, CDR3 protein.

13,TRBV29-1,TRBJ1-2,CSVAARGLYGYTF
13,TRBV6-1,TRBJ1-2,CASSSGTVYGYTF
17,TRBV30,TRBJ1-6,CAWSARLLPRGNSPLHF
12,TRBV6-6,TRBJ2-7,CASSPTQQGWYF
15,TRBV27,TRBJ2-1,CASSLRKVTGNEQFF
13,TRBV13,TRBJ1-2,CASRFSGQGGYTF
16,TRBV28,TRBJ1-3,CASLTPGGFSGNTIYF
17,TRBV4-2,TRBJ2-3,CASSQDLGGPSTDTQYF
14,TRBV5-6,TRBJ2-1,CASSLRQGVNEQFF
13,TRBV6-6,TRBJ2-5,CAGASGGGETQYF
17,TRBV30,TRBJ1-2,CAWSPRGFTGGNYGYTF
14,TRBV6-6,TRBJ1-5,CASSYNWGDQPQHF
15,TRBV28,TRBJ1-5,CASSPRGQGDQPQHF
13,TRBV6-5,TRBJ2-1,CASSKTADNEQFF
16,TRBV2,TRBJ2-1,CASSEGTGSSYNEQFF
14,TRBV18,TRBJ1-5,CASSGGQANQPQHF